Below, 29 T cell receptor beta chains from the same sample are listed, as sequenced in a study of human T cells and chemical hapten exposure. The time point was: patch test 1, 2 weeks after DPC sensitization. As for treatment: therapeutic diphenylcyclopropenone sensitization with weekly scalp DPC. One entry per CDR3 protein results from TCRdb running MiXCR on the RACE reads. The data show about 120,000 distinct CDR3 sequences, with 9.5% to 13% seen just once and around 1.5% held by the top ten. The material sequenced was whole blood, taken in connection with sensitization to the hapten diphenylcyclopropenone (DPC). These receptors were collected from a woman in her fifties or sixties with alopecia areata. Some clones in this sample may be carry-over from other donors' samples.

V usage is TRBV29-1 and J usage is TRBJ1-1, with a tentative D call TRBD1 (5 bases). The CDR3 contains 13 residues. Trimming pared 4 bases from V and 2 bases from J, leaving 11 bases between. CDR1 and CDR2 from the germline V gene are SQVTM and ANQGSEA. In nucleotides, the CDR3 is TGCAGCGTTGGGGGGGTACCAAACACTGAAGCTTTCTTT. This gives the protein CSVGGVPNTEAFF.

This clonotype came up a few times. The CDR3: CASSFGTGGLSYEQYF. CDR3 bases: TGCGCCAGCAGCTTTGGGACAGGGGGCCTCTCCTACGAGCAGTACTTC. This sequence joins TRBV5-1 and TRBJ2-7; the match to TRBD1 covers 12 bases. This CDR3 spans 16 amino acids. Germline-derived CDR1 and CDR2 are SGHRS and YFSETQ. The trim removed 2 bases at V and 0 bases at J, leaving 3 bases unmatched.

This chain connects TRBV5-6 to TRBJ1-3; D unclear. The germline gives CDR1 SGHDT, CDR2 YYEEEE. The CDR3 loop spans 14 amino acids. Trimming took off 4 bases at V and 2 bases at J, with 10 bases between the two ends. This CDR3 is CASSHRGAGNTIYF. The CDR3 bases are TGTGCCAGCAGCCACAGAGGAGCTGGAAACACCATATATTTT.

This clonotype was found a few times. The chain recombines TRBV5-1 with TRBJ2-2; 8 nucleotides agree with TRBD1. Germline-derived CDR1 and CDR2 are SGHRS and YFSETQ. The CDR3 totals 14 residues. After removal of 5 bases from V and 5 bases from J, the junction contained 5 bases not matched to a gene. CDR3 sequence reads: CASSWDRPTGELFF. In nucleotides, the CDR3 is TGCGCCAGCAGTTGGGACAGGCCTACCGGGGAGCTGTTTTTT.

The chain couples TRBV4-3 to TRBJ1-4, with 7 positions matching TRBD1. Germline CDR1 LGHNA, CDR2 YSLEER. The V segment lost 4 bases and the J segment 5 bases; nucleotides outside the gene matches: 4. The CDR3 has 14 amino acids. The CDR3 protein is CASSPGQRNEKLFF. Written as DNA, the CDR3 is TGCGCCAGCAGCCCGGGACAGAGAAATGAAAAACTGTTTTTT.

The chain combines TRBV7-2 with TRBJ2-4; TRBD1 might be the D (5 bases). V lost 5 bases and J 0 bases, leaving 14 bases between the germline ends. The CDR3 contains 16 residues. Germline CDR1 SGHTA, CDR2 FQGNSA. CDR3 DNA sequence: TGTGCCAGCAGCCCGCCAGGGAACCTAGCCAAAAACATTCAGTACTTC. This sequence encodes CASSPPGNLAKNIQYF.

The CDR3 bases are TGCAGGATCAAACAGGGGGCAGGAGAGACCCAGTACTTC. This translates into CRIKQGAGETQYF. V gene TRBV20-1 combines with J gene TRBJ2-5, with TRBD1 matching 9 bases. Per germline, CDR1 DFQATT and CDR2 SNEGSKA (reference sequence). The CDR3 spans 13 residues.

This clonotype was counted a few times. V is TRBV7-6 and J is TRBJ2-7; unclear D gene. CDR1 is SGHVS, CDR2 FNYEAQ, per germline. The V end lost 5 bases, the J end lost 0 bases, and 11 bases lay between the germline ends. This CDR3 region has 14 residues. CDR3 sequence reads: CASSQTKTSYEQYF. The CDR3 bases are TGTGCCAGCAGCCAAACGAAAACCTCCTACGAGCAGTACTTC.

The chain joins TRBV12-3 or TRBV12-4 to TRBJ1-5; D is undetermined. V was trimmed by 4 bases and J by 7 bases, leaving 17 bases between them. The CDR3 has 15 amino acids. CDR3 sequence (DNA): TGTGCCAGCAGTTCGATCGCCGGGGTAGAGCAGCCCCAGCATTTT. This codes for CASSSIAGVEQPQHF.

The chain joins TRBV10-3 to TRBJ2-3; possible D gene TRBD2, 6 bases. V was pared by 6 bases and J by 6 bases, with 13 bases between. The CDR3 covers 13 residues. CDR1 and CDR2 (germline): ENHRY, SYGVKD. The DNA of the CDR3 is TGTGCCATCAGCACGGGAGCTTGGGATACGCAGTATTTT. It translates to CAISTGAWDTQYF.

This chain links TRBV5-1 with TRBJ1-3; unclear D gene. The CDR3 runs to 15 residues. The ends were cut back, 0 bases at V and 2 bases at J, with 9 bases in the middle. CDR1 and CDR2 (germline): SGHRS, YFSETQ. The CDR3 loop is CASSLEPGTGNTIYF. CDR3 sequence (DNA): TGCGCCAGCAGCTTGGAGCCGGGCACTGGAAACACCATATATTTT.

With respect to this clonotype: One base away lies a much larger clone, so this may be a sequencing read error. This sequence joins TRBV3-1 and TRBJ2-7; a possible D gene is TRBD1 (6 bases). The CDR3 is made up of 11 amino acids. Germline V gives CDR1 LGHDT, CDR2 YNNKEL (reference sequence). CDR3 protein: CASSLSGTPIF. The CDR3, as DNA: TGTGCCAGCAGCCTTTCCGGGACACCTATCTTC.

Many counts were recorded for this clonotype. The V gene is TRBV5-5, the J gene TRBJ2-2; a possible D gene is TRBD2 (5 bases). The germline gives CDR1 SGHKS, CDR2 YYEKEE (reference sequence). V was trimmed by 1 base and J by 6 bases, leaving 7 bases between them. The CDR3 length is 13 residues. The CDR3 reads CASSLMEAGELFF. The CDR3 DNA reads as TGTGCCAGCAGCTTGATGGAGGCCGGGGAGCTGTTTTTT.

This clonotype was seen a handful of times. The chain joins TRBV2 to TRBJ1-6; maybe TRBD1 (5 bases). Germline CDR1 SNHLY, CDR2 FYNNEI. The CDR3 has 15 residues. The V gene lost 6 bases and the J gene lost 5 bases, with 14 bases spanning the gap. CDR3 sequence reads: CASRPQGNNNSPLHF. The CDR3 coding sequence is TGTGCCAGCAGGCCCCAGGGTAACAATAATTCACCCCTCCACTTT.

Here the CDR3 reads CASSILSSPLHF. The DNA of the CDR3 is TGTGCCAGCAGTATACTGAGTTCACCCCTCCACTTT. The genes are TRBV28 and TRBJ1-6; D call uncertain. The CDR3 has 12 amino acids. V was shortened by 5 bases and J by 9 bases, with 8 bases between the two germline ends. The germline gives CDR1 MDHEN, CDR2 SYDVKM.

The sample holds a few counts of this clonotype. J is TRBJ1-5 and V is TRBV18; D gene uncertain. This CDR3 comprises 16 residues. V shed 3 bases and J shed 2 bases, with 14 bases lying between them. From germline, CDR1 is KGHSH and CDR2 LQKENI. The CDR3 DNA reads TGTGCCAGCTCACCCACCGTTGGGGATGGCAATCAGCCCCAGCATTTT. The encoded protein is CASSPTVGDGNQPQHF.

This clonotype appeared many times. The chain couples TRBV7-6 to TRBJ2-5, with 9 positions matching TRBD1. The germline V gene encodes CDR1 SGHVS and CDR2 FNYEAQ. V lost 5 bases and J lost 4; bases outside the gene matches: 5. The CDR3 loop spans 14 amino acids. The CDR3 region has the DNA TGTGCCAGCAGCCGGGGACAGGGTACAGAGACCCAGTACTTC. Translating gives CASSRGQGTETQYF.

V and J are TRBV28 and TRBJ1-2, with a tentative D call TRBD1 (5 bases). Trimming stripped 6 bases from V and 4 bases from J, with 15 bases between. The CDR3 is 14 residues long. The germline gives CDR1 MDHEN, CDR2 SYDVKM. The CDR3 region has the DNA TGTGCCAGCAGCGCACCGGGACTCCTCTATGGCTACACCTTC. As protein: CASSAPGLLYGYTF.

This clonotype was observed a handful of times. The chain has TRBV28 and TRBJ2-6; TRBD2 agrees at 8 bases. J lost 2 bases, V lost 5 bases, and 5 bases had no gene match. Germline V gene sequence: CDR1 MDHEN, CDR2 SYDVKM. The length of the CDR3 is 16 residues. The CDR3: CASSPGGGAGANVLTF. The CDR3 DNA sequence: TGTGCCAGCAGTCCCGGGGGGGGCGCTGGGGCCAACGTCCTGACTTTC.

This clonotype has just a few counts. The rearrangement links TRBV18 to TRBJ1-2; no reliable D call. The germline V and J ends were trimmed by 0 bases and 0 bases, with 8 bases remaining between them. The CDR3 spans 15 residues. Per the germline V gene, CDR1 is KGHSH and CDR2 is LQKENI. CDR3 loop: CASSPPSAPNYGYTF. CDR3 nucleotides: TGTGCCAGCTCACCACCCAGCGCGCCTAACTATGGCTACACCTTC. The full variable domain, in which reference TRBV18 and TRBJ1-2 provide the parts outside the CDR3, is NAGVMQNPRHLVRRRGQEARLRCSPMKGHSHVYWYRQLPEEGLKFMVYLQKENIIDESGMPKERFSAEFPKEGPSILRIQQVVRGDSAAYFCASSPPSAPNYGYTFGSGTRLTVV.

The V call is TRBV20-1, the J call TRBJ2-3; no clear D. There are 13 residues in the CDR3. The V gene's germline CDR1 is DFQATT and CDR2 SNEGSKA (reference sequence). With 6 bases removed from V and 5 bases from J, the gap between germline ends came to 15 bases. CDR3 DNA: TGCAGTGCCCCTGATCGTAATAAAGATACGCAGTATTTT. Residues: CSAPDRNKDTQYF.

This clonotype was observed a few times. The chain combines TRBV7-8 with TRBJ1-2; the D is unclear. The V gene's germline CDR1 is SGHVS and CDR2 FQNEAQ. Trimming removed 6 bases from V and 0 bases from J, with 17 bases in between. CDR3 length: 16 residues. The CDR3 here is CASSLGGGRTNYGYTF. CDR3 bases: TGTGCCAGCAGTCTAGGCGGAGGGCGGACTAACTATGGCTACACCTTC.

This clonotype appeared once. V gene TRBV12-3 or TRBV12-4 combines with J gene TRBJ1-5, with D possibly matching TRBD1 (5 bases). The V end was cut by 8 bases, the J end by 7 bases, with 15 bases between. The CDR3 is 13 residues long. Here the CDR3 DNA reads TGTGCCAGCTCCCCCGGGGGAGGGCAGCCCCAGCATTTT. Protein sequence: CASSPGGGQPQHF.

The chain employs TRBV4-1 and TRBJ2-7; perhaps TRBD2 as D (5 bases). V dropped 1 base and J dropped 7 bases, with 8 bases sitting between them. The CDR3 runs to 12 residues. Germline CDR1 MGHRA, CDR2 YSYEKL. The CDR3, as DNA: TGCGCCAGCAGCCAAGCGGGGTTTGAGCAGTACTTC. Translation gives CASSQAGFEQYF.

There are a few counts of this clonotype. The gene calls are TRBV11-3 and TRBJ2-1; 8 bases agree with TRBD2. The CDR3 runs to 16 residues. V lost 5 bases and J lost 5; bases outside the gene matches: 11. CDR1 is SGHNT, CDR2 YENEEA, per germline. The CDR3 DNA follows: TGTGCCAGCAGCCTACCTGGCGGGAGGACGAACAATGAGCAGTTCTTC. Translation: CASSLPGGRTNNEQFF.

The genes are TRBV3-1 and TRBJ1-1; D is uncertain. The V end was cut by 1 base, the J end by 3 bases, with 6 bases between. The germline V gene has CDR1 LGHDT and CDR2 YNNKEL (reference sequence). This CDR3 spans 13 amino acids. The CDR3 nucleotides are TGTGCCAGCAGCCAAGGGGCCTACACTGAAGCTTTCTTT. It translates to CASSQGAYTEAFF.

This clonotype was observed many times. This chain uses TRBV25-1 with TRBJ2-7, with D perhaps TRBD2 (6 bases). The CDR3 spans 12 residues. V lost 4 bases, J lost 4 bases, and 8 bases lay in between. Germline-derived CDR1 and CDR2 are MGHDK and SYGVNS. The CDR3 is CASSGGVYEQYF. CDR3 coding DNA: TGTGCCAGCAGTGGGGGGGTTTACGAGCAGTACTTC.

The CDR3 loop is CASSQDGGGRTEAFF. The DNA for the CDR3 is TGTGCCAGCAGCCAAGATGGCGGGGGGCGGACTGAAGCTTTCTTT. This chain joins TRBV4-2 and TRBJ1-1; weak D call: TRBD1 (6 bases). In germline, CDR1 is LGHNA, CDR2 YNFKEQ. This CDR3 has 15 residues. Trimming stripped 0 bases from V and 5 bases from J, with 13 bases between.

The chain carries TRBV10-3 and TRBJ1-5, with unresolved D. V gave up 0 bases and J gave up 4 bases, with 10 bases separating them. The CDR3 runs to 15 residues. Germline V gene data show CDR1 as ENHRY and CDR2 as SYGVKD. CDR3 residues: CAISESTRNNQPQHF. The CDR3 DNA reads TGTGCCATCAGTGAGTCGACCCGGAATAATCAGCCCCAGCATTTT.